One sample yielded the 27 T cell receptor beta chains listed below, sequenced in a study of shared clonotypes between healthy human individuals. The assay was immunoSEQ multiplex PCR, and TCRdb's table has in-frame clones only and misses some. This sample has some 2 million clones, with about 94% found just once. CD8 cells regarded as naive lacked CD45RO, were positively chosen for CCR7, and omitted terminally differentiated effector memory CD45RA+ cells. Source material: naive CD8+ T cells sorted from blood. The receptors shown here come from a man in his late teens or twenties in good health.

This rearrangement joins TRBV4-1 to TRBJ2-7; 11 nucleotides line up with TRBD1. The germline V gene has CDR1 MGHRA and CDR2 YSYEKL. The J segment lost 2 bases and the V segment lost 2 bases, leaving 14 bases of the junction unmatched. CDR3 length: 19 residues. The CDR3 DNA sequence: TGCGCCAGCAGCCAACGCCTAACGATTCCGGGACAGGGGGCCTACGAGCAGTACTTC. Translation: CASSQRLTIPGQGAYEQYF.

The chain carries TRBV5-6 and TRBJ2-1, with 9 bases identical to TRBD1. V lost 3 bases to trimming and J lost 8 bases; unmatched junction nucleotides: 9. The CDR3 sequence is 15 residues long. Germline V gene data show CDR1 as SGHDT and CDR2 as YYEEEE. CDR3 loop: CASSWPGQGLHEQFF. The CDR3 coding sequence is TGTGCCAGCAGCTGGCCGGGACAGGGACTTCATGAGCAGTTCTTC.

The gene calls are TRBV28 and TRBJ2-5, with TRBD1 matching 9 bases. This CDR3 is 16 amino acids long. Germline V lookup: CDR1 MDHEN, CDR2 SYDVKM. Trimming cost V 5 bases and J 2 bases; bases outside gene matches: 9. For the CDR3, the DNA is TGTGCCAGCAGTGAAAGGGACAGGGCCTTTCAAGAGACCCAGTACTTC. This codes for CASSERDRAFQETQYF.

The chain links TRBV2 to TRBJ2-3; D uncertain. Between the trimmed V and J ends, which lost 7 bases and 0 bases, there was a span of 17 bases. Germline assignment: CDR1 SNHLY and CDR2 FYNNEI. CDR3 length: 16 residues. CDR3 loop: CASILGRSSSTDTQYF. For the CDR3, the DNA is TGTGCCAGCATCCTGGGTAGGTCATCTAGCACAGATACGCAGTATTTT.

This clone was seen just once. The chain has TRBV5-4 and TRBJ2-7; the D is unclear. Germline V lookup: CDR1 SGHNT, CDR2 YYREEE (reference sequence). Trimming cost V 0 bases and J 5 bases, with 9 bases left between them. This CDR3 contains 13 residues. In nucleotides, the CDR3 is TGTGCCAGCAGCTTGGCCGATGGCGACGAGCAGTACTTC. Its protein product is CASSLADGDEQYF.

A word on this clone: The sample carries other DNA sequences with the same CDR3. The J gene is TRBJ2-3, the V gene TRBV7-9; 9 bases match TRBD2. The J segment lost 3 bases and the V segment lost 1 base, leaving 2 bases of the junction unmatched. Germline-derived CDR1 and CDR2 are SEHNR and FQNEAQ (reference sequence). The CDR3 has 15 amino acids. Here the CDR3 DNA reads TGTGCCAGCAGCTTAGTTACTAGCGGGACAGATACGCAGTATTTT. It yields the protein CASSLVTSGTDTQYF.

The chain recombines TRBV5-4 with TRBJ1-6; the D gene is possibly TRBD1 (5 bases). There are 14 residues in the CDR3. CDR1 and CDR2 (germline): SGHNT, YYREEE (reference sequence). Trimming cost V 4 bases and J 7 bases, with 12 bases left between them. The CDR3 DNA reads TGTGCCAGCAGCGAAACGACAGTGAATTCACCCCTCCACTTT. Translated: CASSETTVNSPLHF.

V usage is TRBV10-3 and J usage is TRBJ1-2; maybe TRBD1 (6 bases). From germline, CDR1 is ENHRY and CDR2 SYGVKD. The CDR3 loop spans 15 amino acids. With 5 bases removed from V and 6 bases from J, the gap between germline ends came to 19 bases. CDR3 loop: CAISHPGQSVNGYTF. In DNA form, the CDR3 reads TGTGCCATCAGTCACCCCGGACAGTCGGTGAATGGCTACACCTTC.

This chain links TRBV27 with TRBJ2-7; 7 bases line up with TRBD1. Germline lookup yields CDR1 MNHEY and CDR2 SMNVEV (reference sequence). This CDR3 region has 14 residues. Germline trimming cut 5 bases from V and 5 bases from J; bases unmatched to any gene: 9. CDR3 bases: TGTGCCAGCAGTACCCTGGGGACAGTCCACGAGCAGTACTTC. Residues: CASSTLGTVHEQYF.

The chain couples TRBV28 to TRBJ2-1, with a tentative D call TRBD2 (5 bases). CDR1 is MDHEN and CDR2 is SYDVKM in the germline V gene. There are 15 residues in the CDR3. Trimming stripped 3 bases from V and 0 bases from J, with 9 bases between. The DNA of the CDR3 is TGTGCCAGCAGTTTTCGCGGGCGCTCCTACAATGAGCAGTTCTTC. This gives the protein CASSFRGRSYNEQFF.

This clone came up once. The chain uses TRBV7-8 and TRBJ1-1, with TRBD1 as a possible D gene (5 bases). The V gene lost 1 base and the J gene lost 4 bases, with 10 bases spanning the gap. The length of the CDR3 is 14 residues. The germline V gene encodes CDR1 SGHVS and CDR2 FQNEAQ. The CDR3 sequence is CASSLVGGGTEAFF. The CDR3 coding sequence is TGTGCCAGCAGCTTAGTCGGGGGGGGCACTGAAGCTTTCTTT. Using reference TRBV7-8 and TRBJ1-1 for the parts outside the CDR3, the full variable domain is GAGVSQSPRYKVAKRGQDVALRCDPISGHVSLFWYQQALGQGPEFLTYFQNEAQLDKSGLPSDRFFAERPEGSVSTLKIQRTQQEDSAVYLCASSLVGGGTEAFFGQGTRLTVV.

Of note for this clone: Other nucleotide sequences in the sample specify the same CDR3. The chain recombines TRBV29-1 with TRBJ1-2; a possible D gene is TRBD1 (6 bases). Germline-derived CDR1 and CDR2 are SQVTM and ANQGSEA. There are 15 residues in the CDR3. The V gene lost 1 base and the J gene lost 5 bases, with 17 bases spanning the gap. The CDR3 reads CSVEVRGRGPYGYTF. The CDR3 DNA sequence: TGCAGCGTTGAAGTCCGCGGCAGGGGACCTTATGGCTACACCTTC.

The V call is TRBV27, the J call TRBJ1-2; possibly TRBD1 for D (6 bases). This CDR3 is built from 16 residues. Germline CDR1 reads MNHEY; CDR2 reads SMNVEV (reference sequence). V lost 6 bases and J 1 base, leaving 18 bases between the germline ends. CDR3 sequence reads: CASRQGWGGNNYGYTF. For the CDR3, the DNA is TGTGCCAGCAGGCAGGGCTGGGGGGGCAATAACTATGGCTACACCTTC.

The V and J genes are TRBV18 and TRBJ1-2; 9 positions match TRBD1. From germline, CDR1 is KGHSH and CDR2 LQKENI. The trim removed 3 bases at V and 0 bases at J, leaving 8 bases unmatched. This CDR3 comprises 17 residues. CDR3 loop: CASSPTGTGRPNYGYTF. CDR3 nucleotide sequence: TGTGCCAGCTCACCTACCGGGACAGGGAGGCCTAACTATGGCTACACCTTC.

J is TRBJ2-3 and V is TRBV9; weak D call: TRBD2 (6 bases). The V gene lost 7 bases and the J gene lost 6 bases, with 15 bases spanning the gap. Germline-derived CDR1 and CDR2 are SGDLS and YYNGEE. The CDR3 covers 13 residues. The chain's CDR3 is CASGTSSMDTQYF. The CDR3 nucleotides are TGTGCCAGCGGGACTTCCAGCATGGATACGCAGTATTTT.

The chain joins TRBV30 to TRBJ1-6, with TRBD1 identical over 11 bases. Germline trimming cut 2 bases from V and 7 bases from J; bases unmatched to any gene: 4. Per germline, CDR1 GTSNPN and CDR2 SVGIG (reference sequence). The CDR3 loop spans 15 amino acids. The CDR3 sequence: CAWSPGTGGNSPLHF. In nucleotides, the CDR3 is TGTGCCTGGAGTCCTGGGACAGGGGGAAATTCACCCCTCCACTTT.

This rearrangement joins TRBV30 to TRBJ1-1; D gene ambiguous. The germline V gene encodes CDR1 GTSNPN and CDR2 SVGIG (reference sequence). V lost 0 bases and J 0 bases, leaving 5 bases between the germline ends. This CDR3 has 13 residues. Here the CDR3 DNA reads TGTGCCTGGAGTGTATTCCTGAACACTGAAGCTTTCTTT. Translation: CAWSVFLNTEAFF.

The chain is built from TRBV4-1 and TRBJ2-7; D remains ambiguous. The V and J ends lost 0 bases and 4 bases respectively, with 13 bases between them. The germline V gene encodes CDR1 MGHRA and CDR2 YSYEKL. The CDR3 sequence is 15 residues long. The CDR3 region is CASSQETAIQYEQYF. In nucleotides, the CDR3 is TGCGCCAGCAGCCAAGAAACGGCAATACAGTACGAGCAGTACTTC.

The J gene is TRBJ1-1, the V gene TRBV28; D uncertain. Germline V gene sequence: CDR1 MDHEN, CDR2 SYDVKM. Trimming shortened V by 5 bases and J by 4 bases, and 11 bases separated the two germline ends. This CDR3 region has 13 residues. The CDR3 loop is CASSPGGGTEAFF. The CDR3 DNA is TGTGCCAGCAGTCCCGGAGGAGGCACTGAAGCTTTCTTT.

This chain uses TRBV7-9 with TRBJ1-1; no definite D call. The CDR3 runs 14 residues. V was pared by 5 bases and J by 1 base, with 11 bases between. Germline lookup yields CDR1 SEHNR and CDR2 FQNEAQ (reference sequence). The CDR3 nucleotides read TGTGCCAGCAGCGAGGGTTGGGGGAACACTGAAGCTTTCTTT. Protein sequence: CASSEGWGNTEAFF.

This chain links TRBV9 with TRBJ2-5; D assignment may be TRBD1 or TRBD2 (6 bases each). The CDR3 has 17 amino acids. V was pared by 3 bases and J by 0 bases, with 18 bases between. Germline V gene lookup returns CDR1 SGDLS and CDR2 YYNGEE. The DNA of the CDR3 is TGTGCCAGCAGCGACCCGGGGGCCGTTAATTACCAAGAGACCCAGTACTTC. Protein product: CASSDPGAVNYQETQYF.

CDR3 sequence (DNA): TGTGCCAGCAGTCCCCTCCCGAGACAGTTTACGAACACCGGGGAGCTGTTTTTT. Translated: CASSPLPRQFTNTGELFF. This chain links TRBV27 with TRBJ2-2; perhaps TRBD1 as D (5 bases). Germline CDR1 is MNHEY and CDR2 is SMNVEV (reference sequence). The CDR3 covers 18 residues. Trimming removed 5 bases at V and 0 bases at J, with 19 bases between.

With respect to this clone: Other nucleotide sequences from this sample produce the same CDR3. The rearrangement links TRBV6-5 to TRBJ2-1, with 7 bases that match TRBD1. The CDR3 is made up of 15 amino acids. Germline values: CDR1 MNHEY, CDR2 SVGAGI. V was clipped by 2 bases and J by 3 bases; unmatched bases: 4. The CDR3 DNA is TGTGCCAGCAGTTACGTACAGGGGCTCTACAATGAGCAGTTCTTC. Amino acids: CASSYVQGLYNEQFF.

The V call is TRBV4-3, the J call TRBJ2-7; weak D call: TRBD1 (5 bases). Germline CDR1 LGHNA, CDR2 YSLEER. The length of the CDR3 is 15 residues. Deletions cut 3 bases from V and 2 bases from J, with 14 bases between. CDR3 amino acids: CASSHRAGATYEQYF. The CDR3 DNA reads TGCGCCAGCAGCCACAGGGCAGGCGCGACCTACGAGCAGTACTTC.

The chain links TRBV28 to TRBJ2-7; D uncertain. This CDR3 region has 14 residues. V was shortened by 5 bases and J by 2 bases, with 13 bases between the two germline ends. Per germline, CDR1 MDHEN and CDR2 SYDVKM. CDR3 nucleotides: TGTGCCAGCAGTGCGCAAGATAGAGCCTACGAGCAGTACTTC. It codes for CASSAQDRAYEQYF.

This clone has only one observation. The CDR3: CASLRTGEMKNGYTF. As DNA, the CDR3 is TGTGCCAGCTTACGGACAGGGGAGATGAAAAATGGCTACACCTTC. The chain employs TRBV6-1 and TRBJ1-2; 9 nucleotides agree with TRBD1. CDR3 length equals 15 residues. Germline V gene lookup returns CDR1 MNHNS and CDR2 SASEGT. Trimming at V came to 8 bases and at J to 6 bases, leaving 13 bases not matched to a gene.

For this clone: This same CDR3 is encoded by further DNA sequences in the sample. The chain has TRBV27 and TRBJ2-7; tentative D call: TRBD1 (5 bases). The ends were cut back, 2 bases at V and 3 bases at J, with 8 bases in the middle. This CDR3 has 13 amino acids. The germline gives CDR1 MNHEY, CDR2 SMNVEV (reference sequence). The CDR3 sequence is CASSLSRGYEQYF. CDR3 bases: TGTGCCAGCAGTTTAAGTAGGGGCTACGAGCAGTACTTC.